Following are 9 T cell receptor beta chains from one sample sequenced in a study of identifying expanded T cells in peripheral blood. Profiling relied on immunoSEQ multiplex PCR, and the TCRdb table lists in-frame clones only, not all of them. The table lists around 100,000 clones, 80% to 90% of them singletons. The sample was blood. The source of these receptors is a person aged 18 to 75 in good health.

The rearrangement uses TRBV7-9 and TRBJ1-6, with TRBD1 as a possible D gene (5 bases). CDR3 length: 12 amino acids. Trimming removed 5 bases from V and 9 bases from J, with 8 bases in between. CDR1 and CDR2 (germline): SEHNR, FQNEAQ (reference sequence). The CDR3 DNA follows: TGTGCCAGCAGCCTCGGGGGTTCACCCCTCCACTTT. It translates to CASSLGGSPLHF.

The rearrangement links TRBV30 to TRBJ2-1, with D tentatively TRBD1 (7 bases). Per germline, CDR1 GTSNPN and CDR2 SVGIG (reference sequence). This CDR3 has 15 amino acids. Trimming left V 1 base short and J 9 bases short, with 19 bases between. DNA for the CDR3: TGTGCCTGGAGTGCCAAGGGTGGAGGGGGCGGTGAGCAGTTCTTC. Its protein is CAWSAKGGGGGEQFF.

This clone was observed a few times. The rearrangement uses TRBV6-5 and TRBJ1-2; tentative D call: TRBD1 (5 bases). The V and J ends lost 6 bases and 5 bases respectively, with 13 bases between them. Germline values: CDR1 MNHEY, CDR2 SVGAGI. This CDR3 is built from 13 residues. The CDR3 spells CASRPGHTYGYTF. The CDR3 DNA reads as TGTGCCAGCAGACCAGGACACACTTATGGCTACACCTTC.

The chain uses TRBV27 and TRBJ2-2, with D hard to call. The CDR3 runs to 16 residues. CDR1 is MNHEY, CDR2 SMNVEV, per germline (reference sequence). V was clipped by 0 bases and J by 8 bases, with 16 bases between them. The CDR3 bases are TGTGCCAGCAGTTTATCTTCCGGCAGCTTTGGGGGGGAGCTGTTTTTT. Translated: CASSLSSGSFGGELFF.

Here the CDR3 reads CASSLAVLVAGGSEQYF. The CDR3 bases are TGTGCCAGCAGCTTAGCAGTTCTTGTGGCAGGGGGAAGCGAGCAGTACTTC. This chain connects TRBV11-2 to TRBJ2-7; 7 nucleotides agree with TRBD1. CDR1 and CDR2 (germline): SGHAT, FQNNGV. V gave up 1 base and J gave up 6 bases; unmatched junction bases: 15. The CDR3 has 17 amino acids. The full variable domain, rest sourced from reference TRBV11-2 and TRBJ2-7, is EAGVAQSPRYKIIEKRQSVAFWCNPISGHATLYWYQQILGQGPKLLIQFQNNGVVDDSQLPKDRFSAERLKGVDSTLKIQPAKLEDSAVYLCASSLAVLVAGGSEQYFGPGTRLTVT.

The rearrangement uses TRBV2 and TRBJ1-6, with D maybe TRBD1 (6 bases). Trimming stripped 2 bases from V and 7 bases from J, with 15 bases between. The germline CDR1 and CDR2 sequences are SNHLY and FYNNEI. The CDR3 is 16 residues long. CDR3 in DNA: TGTGCCAGCAGTGAATGGGCGGCAGGGGTCAATTCACCCCTCCACTTT. Translation: CASSEWAAGVNSPLHF.

The chain links TRBV18 to TRBJ2-7, with 8 positions matching TRBD1. Germline trimming cut 4 bases from V and 7 bases from J; bases unmatched to any gene: 15. There are 16 residues in the CDR3. Germline CDR1 reads KGHSH; CDR2 reads LQKENI. CDR3 region: CASSRLAWDRSGEQYF. The CDR3 DNA sequence: TGTGCCAGCTCACGTCTCGCTTGGGACAGGTCCGGGGAGCAGTACTTC.

This rearrangement joins TRBV27 to TRBJ2-3; tentative D call: TRBD2 (5 bases). This CDR3 has 17 residues. Trimming shortened V by 5 bases and J by 0 bases, and 18 bases separated the two germline ends. The germline CDR1 and CDR2 sequences are MNHEY and SMNVEV (reference sequence). The CDR3 coding sequence is TGTGCCAGCAGTCCCCCGGCGGGCAGACCTAGCACAGATACGCAGTATTTT. Translating it yields CASSPPAGRPSTDTQYF.

A remark on this clone: The sample contains more than one DNA sequence encoding this CDR3. The rearrangement links TRBV7-9 to TRBJ2-5, with D unclear. Germline values: CDR1 SEHNR, CDR2 FQNEAQ (reference sequence). CDR3 length: 13 residues. V was trimmed by 3 bases and J by 3 bases, leaving 8 bases between them. For the CDR3, the DNA is TGTGCCAGCAGCTTTGGCCGGGAAGAGACCCAGTACTTC. It specifies CASSFGREETQYF.